Reported below is one TCR beta chain. This clone's antigen is unknown. No base qualities exist here, and no much larger clone lies one base off it. These data are taken from a study of somatic mutations in cytotoxic T cells in rheumatoid arthritis (dated by TCRdb to about 2017). At the level of the whole study: Peripheral blood (just under 31 ml EDTA) was collected from patients immediately after diagnosis and before any treatment began. Some T-cell populations stained with V beta antibodies were sorted by flow on a FACSAria II or Sony SH800 to nearly 100% purity, with sorted V beta1+ cells additionally subjected to TCRB sequencing. To characterize clonality, the study used TCRB deep sequencing while asking whether somatic mutations are carried by expanded CD8+ T-cell clones in newly diagnosed, untreated rheumatoid arthritis. A total of more than 55 rheumatoid arthritis patients and about 21 healthy controls underwent TCRB deep sequencing. Patient and control groups had essentially identical median ages.

TCRB CDR3 sequencing used the immunoSEQ assay on genomic DNA. As for the original processing: Patient CD8+ clones larger than 1% were compared against published virus-specific TCRB sequences, and only a few matched. Nothing other than productive TCRB rearrangements was included in the analyses. A clone was defined by a unique TCRB CDR3 sequence, and clonality was computed as a productive clonality index based on Shannon entropy. Repertoire overlap for a pair of samples was computed from each clone's template counts relative to total templates per sample. V-gene usage from TCRB sequencing and V-gene usage measured by flow cytometry were correlated (Spearman r of over 0.6). This immuneACCESS table, as held by TCRdb, lists in-frame sequences with V and J called but not all clones. Of the missing ones, under half trace to an unresolved V gene in checked studies; the others have no known cause. V, J and clone size are taken as reported in that table, and D and trimming were inferred from the DNA itself. The sample records tens of thousands of clones, 75% to 85% of which are singletons. Of the sample, approximately 8% is held by the ten largest clones.

Overall results and qualifications from the work: Rheumatoid arthritis patients and age-matched healthy controls did not significantly differ in CD8+ T-cell clonality. The largest CD8+ clone made up more than 20% of CD8+ cells in about an eighth of the roughly 60 patients, and blood and synovial fluid shared several identical CD8+ TCRB sequences. The expanded CD8+ clones had unknown antigen targets, and not appearing in virus-specific databases did not rule out that they were virus-specific. An increase of CD8+ clonality with age was seen in patients (Spearman r of about 0.45) but not in healthy controls. No adjustment for multiple comparisons was made for the slight TRBV07 underrepresentation in patients.

From the cysteine up to the phenylalanine, the CDR3 has a length of 13 residues. Kept here is only the CDR3 DNA, which spans 39 bases and is read in frame from base 1. The V end loses 7 bases and the J end loses 2 bases, and a stretch of 6 bases separates them. CDR1 and CDR2, per the germline V gene (reference sequence), are LNHDA and SQIVND. CD4+ and CD8+ cells were isolated by positive magnetic bead selection on an AutoMACS, and purity was checked by flow cytometry. A TCR V beta antibody panel was used in flow cytometry to screen first for clonal expansions, which were then characterized by TCRB deep sequencing of sorted CD8+ fractions. Peripheral blood mononuclear cells were obtained using density gradient separation with Ficoll-Paque PLUS. DNA from CD4-enriched, CD8-enriched or PBMC samples was extracted using Nucleospin Tissue or Tissue XS kits and then quantified on a Qubit 2.0 fluorometer.

The chain is encoded by TRBV19 joined to TRBJ2-6, with the D gene not confidently named. The sequence derives from an adult with rheumatoid arthritis. Sequencing was carried out using CD8+ T cells sorted from blood. The sequence in DNA is TGTGCCAGTAACTGGGCTGGGGCCAACGTCCTGACTTTC. It is translated as CASNWAGANVLTF. Outside the CDR3, residues come from the reference TRBV19 and TRBJ2-6 proteins, so the full variable domain is: DGGITQSPKYLFRKEGQNVTLSCEQNLNHDAMYWYRQDPGQGLRLIYYSQIVNDFQKGDIAEGYSVSREKKESFPLTVTSAQKNPTAFYLCASNWAGANVLTFGAGSRLTVL.